This entry lists 29 T cell receptor beta chains sequenced from one sample in a study of OX40 agonist ivuxolimab in advanced cancers. The method was the immunoSEQ multiplex PCR assay. The table comes from immuneACCESS by way of TCRdb, which keeps in-frame sequences with V and J called. Part of the clones is missing from these tables; in studies checked, under half for an unresolved V gene and the rest for unknown reasons. This sample comprises about 80,000 clones, more than 80% of them detected only once. The ten largest clonotypes hold approximately 2% of the sample. The input for sequencing was CD4+ or CD8+ T cells sorted from blood, taken in a trial of the OX40 agonist ivuxolimab. The receptors shown here come from an adult with an advanced solid tumor such as melanoma, head and neck, liver or kidney cancer.

The CDR3 bases are TGTGCCTGGAGTGGAGGCCTGGTAAATTCACCCCTCCACTTT. Protein sequence: CAWSGGLVNSPLHF. The gene calls are TRBV30 and TRBJ1-6; D gene uncertain. V was clipped by 1 base and J by 7 bases, with 11 bases between them. The CDR3 is 14 amino acids. CDR1 is GTSNPN and CDR2 is SVGIG in the germline V gene (reference sequence).

A single count supports this clone. V usage is TRBV2 and J usage is TRBJ2-2; D is possibly TRBD2 (6 bases). Looked up from germline, CDR1 is SNHLY and CDR2 is FYNNEI. This CDR3 region has 13 residues. CDR3 coding DNA: TGTGTGGCGGGCGGGGTTAGCACCGGGGAGCTGTTTTTT. Amino acids: CVAGGVSTGELFF.

The gene calls are TRBV5-1 and TRBJ2-1, with a possible D match to TRBD2 (6 bases). Trimming cost V 6 bases and J 6 bases, with 19 bases left between them. CDR3 length equals 15 residues. Germline V gene data show CDR1 as SGHRS and CDR2 as YFSETQ. This CDR3 is CASKTTGTPSNEQFF. CDR3 sequence (DNA): TGCGCCAGCAAGACAACCGGGACTCCAAGCAATGAGCAGTTCTTC.

The chain combines TRBV13 with TRBJ2-2; D perhaps matches TRBD1 (5 bases). Trimming took off 3 bases at V and 0 bases at J, with 11 bases between the two ends. The CDR3 totals 16 residues. CDR1 is PRHDT, CDR2 FYEKMQ, per germline (reference sequence). DNA for the CDR3: TGTGCCAGCAGCTTTGGACAAAACTCGAACACCGGGGAGCTGTTTTTT. Translated, it gives CASSFGQNSNTGELFF.

This chain joins TRBV4-1 and TRBJ2-7, with D possibly matching TRBD2 (6 bases). V was shortened by 1 base and J by 3 bases, with 16 bases between the two germline ends. The CDR3 runs 16 residues. CDR1 and CDR2 from the germline V gene are MGHRA and YSYEKL. DNA of the CDR3: TGCGCCAGCAGCCAAGTGGGAGCGGGCGCTTTCTACGAGCAGTACTTC. Translated, it gives CASSQVGAGAFYEQYF.

V gene TRBV4-1 combines with J gene TRBJ1-1; 9 bases match TRBD1. With V trimmed by 3 bases and J by 4 bases, 3 bases remained unmatched. This CDR3 comprises 14 residues. The germline V gene has CDR1 MGHRA and CDR2 YSYEKL. The CDR3 loop is CASSHPTGGTEAFF. The CDR3 DNA follows: TGCGCCAGCAGCCACCCGACAGGGGGCACTGAAGCTTTCTTT.

The chain employs TRBV7-2 and TRBJ2-7; possible D gene TRBD2, 6 bases. CDR1 and CDR2 (germline): SGHTA, FQGNSA. Trimming left V 6 bases short and J 3 bases short, with 18 bases between. The CDR3 contains 15 residues. CDR3: CASSYPRVGGYEQYF. Here the CDR3 DNA reads TGTGCCAGCAGTTACCCAAGGGTGGGAGGCTACGAGCAGTACTTC.

The chain recombines TRBV19 with TRBJ1-1, with TRBD1 matching 7 bases. J lost 5 bases, V lost 6 bases, and 15 bases had no gene match. This CDR3 contains 16 residues. Germline assignment: CDR1 LNHDA and CDR2 SQIVND (reference sequence). CDR3 bases: TGTGCCAGTAGCCCCGACAGGGTAAAAGTTTGGACTGAAGCTTTCTTT. This gives the protein CASSPDRVKVWTEAFF.

The chain couples TRBV6-5 to TRBJ2-7; D unclear. Germline V CDR1 and CDR2: MNHEY, SVGAGI. The CDR3 is made up of 12 amino acids. Between the trimmed V and J ends, which lost 0 bases and 2 bases, there was a span of 2 bases. The CDR3 DNA reads TGTGCCAGCAGTTACTCCGCCTACGAGCAGTACTTC. Translation: CASSYSAYEQYF.

The rearrangement uses TRBV11-3 and TRBJ2-1, with unresolved D. V gave up 3 bases and J gave up 0 bases, with 15 bases separating them. The length of the CDR3 is 17 residues. In germline, CDR1 is SGHNT, CDR2 YENEEA. The CDR3 reads CASSFGSPASSYNEQFF. In nucleotides, the CDR3 is TGTGCCAGCAGCTTCGGTAGCCCAGCTTCCTCCTACAATGAGCAGTTCTTC.

The CDR3 sequence is CASSPPFREGNEQFF. In DNA form, the CDR3 reads TGTGCCAGCAGCCCACCTTTTCGGGAGGGGAATGAGCAGTTCTTC. This chain links TRBV7-9 with TRBJ2-1, with 8 nucleotides matching TRBD2. Germline V CDR1 and CDR2: SEHNR, FQNEAQ (reference sequence). The CDR3 runs to 15 residues. Germline trimming cut 5 bases from V and 7 bases from J; bases unmatched to any gene: 10. The whole variable domain, filled in from reference TRBV7-9 and TRBJ2-1, reads DTGVSQNPRHKITKRGQNVTFRCDPISEHNRLYWYRQTLGQGPEFLTYFQNEAQLEKSRLLSDRFSAERPKGSFSTLEIQRTEQGDSAMYLCASSPPFREGNEQFFGPGTRLTVL.

The rearrangement joins TRBV6-1 to TRBJ1-2, with D possibly TRBD1 on 6 matching bases. The germline V and J ends were trimmed by 5 bases and 3 bases, with 16 bases remaining between them. The germline CDR1 and CDR2 sequences are MNHNS and SASEGT. CDR3 length equals 15 residues. The CDR3 DNA follows: TGTGCCAGCAGTCGAGGGGGGGGCTTGGACTATGGCTACACCTTC. Encoded protein: CASSRGGGLDYGYTF.

V is TRBV4-2 and J is TRBJ1-5; tentative D call: TRBD1 (5 bases). CDR1 is LGHNA, CDR2 YNFKEQ, per germline. The CDR3 totals 16 residues. V lost 4 bases and J lost 0, with 13 bases in between. CDR3 nucleotide sequence: TGTGCCAGCAGCCCCGTTATGGGGCCTAGCAATCAGCCCCAGCATTTT. Its translation is CASSPVMGPSNQPQHF.

The gene calls are TRBV18 and TRBJ1-1, with D perhaps matching TRBD1 (5 bases). Per the germline V gene, CDR1 is KGHSH and CDR2 is LQKENI. The length of the CDR3 is 13 residues. Trimming removed 3 bases from V and 4 bases from J, with 9 bases in between. The CDR3 reads CASSPGRGTEAFF. The CDR3, as DNA: TGTGCCAGCTCACCTGGGAGGGGCACTGAAGCTTTCTTT. The full variable domain, in which reference TRBV18 and TRBJ1-1 provide the parts outside the CDR3, is NAGVMQNPRHLVRRRGQEARLRCSPMKGHSHVYWYRQLPEEGLKFMVYLQKENIIDESGMPKERFSAEFPKEGPSILRIQQVVRGDSAAYFCASSPGRGTEAFFGQGTRLTVV.

This chain links TRBV29-1 with TRBJ2-2; 12 nucleotides match TRBD1. After removal of 3 bases from V and 9 bases from J, the junction contained 11 bases not matched to a gene. CDR3 length equals 16 residues. Germline CDR1 reads SQVTM; CDR2 reads ANQGSEA. The CDR3, as DNA: TGCAGCGTTGATCAGGGACAGGGGGCTCTAATCTGGGAGCTGTTTTTT. As protein: CSVDQGQGALIWELFF.

The genes are TRBV7-3 and TRBJ1-2; D possibly corresponds to TRBD1 (5 bases). The CDR3 has 13 amino acids. V shed 4 bases and J shed 6 bases, with 12 bases lying between them. Germline V CDR1 and CDR2: SGHTA, FQGTGA. The DNA of the CDR3 is TGTGCCAGCAGCTCTTGGACAAACCATGGCTACACCTTC. Its protein is CASSSWTNHGYTF.

The genes are TRBV10-1 and TRBJ2-3, with D tentatively TRBD1 or TRBD2 (6 bases each). The germline gives CDR1 WNHNN, CDR2 SYGVQD (reference sequence). This CDR3 comprises 15 residues. Trimming stripped 6 bases from V and 2 bases from J, with 15 bases between. In DNA form, the CDR3 reads TGCGCCAGCAGCTCCACGGGGGCCAACACAGATACGCAGTATTTT. The encoded protein is CASSSTGANTDTQYF.

The chain carries TRBV6-5 and TRBJ1-1, with D tentatively TRBD1 (5 bases). This CDR3 region has 11 residues. Looked up from germline, CDR1 is MNHEY and CDR2 is SVGAGI. Trimming stripped 7 bases from V and 8 bases from J, with 11 bases between. The CDR3 region has the DNA TGTGCCAGCACCATGAAGGGGGAAGCTTTCTTT. This codes for CASTMKGEAFF.

The rearrangement links TRBV11-1 to TRBJ2-3; D is ambiguous. The CDR3 contains 14 residues. V shed 4 bases and J shed 2 bases, with 10 bases lying between them. The V gene's germline CDR1 is SGHAT and CDR2 FQDESV (reference sequence). CDR3: CASSYERHTDTQYF. The DNA for the CDR3 is TGTGCCAGCAGCTACGAAAGGCACACAGATACGCAGTATTTT.

The V gene is TRBV6-6, the J gene TRBJ2-2, with no clear D. The CDR3 contains 15 residues. Trimming pared 7 bases from V and 1 base from J, leaving 13 bases between. Germline V lookup: CDR1 MNHNY, CDR2 SVGAGI (reference sequence). CDR3 sequence: CASTSMALNTGELFF. DNA for the CDR3: TGTGCCAGCACCTCAATGGCCCTGAACACCGGGGAGCTGTTTTTT.

The chain employs TRBV4-1 and TRBJ2-7; weak D call: TRBD1 (6 bases). CDR1 is MGHRA and CDR2 is YSYEKL in the germline V gene. This CDR3 has 15 amino acids. The germline V and J ends were trimmed by 3 bases and 3 bases, with 15 bases remaining between them. In nucleotides, the CDR3 is TGCGCCAGCAGCCAGCCTACCCAGGGGATCTACGAGCAGTACTTC. It yields the protein CASSQPTQGIYEQYF.

The chain has TRBV5-1 and TRBJ1-5; D is unclear. V dropped 0 bases and J dropped 0 bases, with 7 bases sitting between them. Germline values: CDR1 SGHRS, CDR2 YFSETQ. CDR3 length equals 15 residues. The CDR3 here is CASSLEAGSNQPQHF. The CDR3 coding sequence is TGCGCCAGCAGCTTGGAAGCGGGTAGCAATCAGCCCCAGCATTTT.

J is TRBJ2-7 and V is TRBV4-1, with 9 bases aligning to TRBD1. The J segment lost 3 bases and the V segment lost 6 bases, leaving 9 bases of the junction unmatched. The CDR3 totals 15 residues. Germline lookup yields CDR1 MGHRA and CDR2 YSYEKL. CDR3 in amino acids: CASSLPGQGGYEQYF. The CDR3 DNA reads as TGCGCCAGCAGTCTACCGGGACAGGGAGGCTACGAGCAGTACTTC.

This chain joins TRBV28 and TRBJ1-1; D gene unclear. The V gene lost 2 bases and the J gene lost 4 bases, with 14 bases spanning the gap. This CDR3 is 15 amino acids long. Germline V lookup: CDR1 MDHEN, CDR2 SYDVKM. The CDR3, as DNA: TGTGCCAGCAGTTTAGAGGCGGCAGTATCCACTGAAGCTTTCTTT. Translated, it gives CASSLEAAVSTEAFF. Using reference TRBV28 and TRBJ1-1 for the parts outside the CDR3, the full variable domain is DVKVTQSSRYLVKRTGEKVFLECVQDMDHENMFWYRQDPGLGLRLIYFSYDVKMKEKGDIPEGYSVSREKKERFSLILESASTNQTSMYLCASSLEAAVSTEAFFGQGTRLTVV.

The count of this clone is one. The chain uses TRBV7-3 and TRBJ2-1; 8 bases align to TRBD1. The CDR3 length is 13 residues. The junction had 5 bases not matched to a gene; V was cut back by 5 bases and J by 8 bases. Looked up from germline, CDR1 is SGHTA and CDR2 is FQGTGA. The CDR3 sequence: CASSLRGRYEQFF. Here the CDR3 DNA reads TGTGCCAGCAGCCTCAGGGGGCGATATGAGCAGTTCTTC.

CDR3 loop: CASSFADRMTGELFF. For the CDR3, the DNA is TGTGCCAGCAGCTTCGCCGACAGAATGACCGGGGAGCTGTTTTTT. The chain couples TRBV7-9 to TRBJ2-2, with D perhaps TRBD1 (5 bases). Germline CDR1 SEHNR, CDR2 FQNEAQ (reference sequence). The CDR3 spans 15 residues. The germline V and J ends were trimmed by 3 bases and 5 bases, with 13 bases remaining between them.

This clone was seen a single time. The chain combines TRBV18 with TRBJ2-3; 8 positions match TRBD2. CDR3 size: 14 residues. CDR1 and CDR2 from the germline V gene are KGHSH and LQKENI. The J segment lost 1 base and the V segment lost 5 bases, leaving 2 bases of the junction unmatched. CDR3 coding DNA: TGTGCCAGCTCAATGCGGGAGGGCACAGATACGCAGTATTTT. Translating it yields CASSMREGTDTQYF.

The rearrangement joins TRBV2 to TRBJ1-1, with no clear D. This CDR3 comprises 13 residues. Trimming stripped 4 bases from V and 3 bases from J, with 9 bases between. CDR1 is SNHLY, CDR2 FYNNEI, per germline. CDR3 in DNA: TGTGCCAGCAGTGTAACAGTTTACACTGAAGCTTTCTTT. This translates into CASSVTVYTEAFF.

The CDR3, as DNA: TGTGCCAGCTCACCCTTCTCAGGGACGGACTATGGCTACACCTTC. Protein product: CASSPFSGTDYGYTF. This chain connects TRBV18 to TRBJ1-2; maybe TRBD1 (5 bases). The CDR3 has 15 residues. Germline CDR1 is KGHSH and CDR2 is LQKENI. V lost 3 bases, J lost 3 bases, and 14 bases lay in between.